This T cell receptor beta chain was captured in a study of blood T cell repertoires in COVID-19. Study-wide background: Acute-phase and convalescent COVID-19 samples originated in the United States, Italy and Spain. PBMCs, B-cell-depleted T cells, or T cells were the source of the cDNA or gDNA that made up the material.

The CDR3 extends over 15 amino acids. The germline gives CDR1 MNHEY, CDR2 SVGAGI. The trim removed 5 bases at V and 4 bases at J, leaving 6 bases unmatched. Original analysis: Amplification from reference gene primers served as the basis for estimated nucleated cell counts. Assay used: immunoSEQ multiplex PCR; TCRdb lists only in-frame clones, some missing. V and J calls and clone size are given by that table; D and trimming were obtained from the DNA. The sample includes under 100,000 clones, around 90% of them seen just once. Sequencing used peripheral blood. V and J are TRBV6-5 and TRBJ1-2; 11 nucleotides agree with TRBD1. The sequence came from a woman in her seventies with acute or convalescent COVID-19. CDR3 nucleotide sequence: TGTGCCAGCAGTCCCGGGACAGGGGGAATCTATGGCTACACCTTC. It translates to CASSPGTGGIYGYTF.